One and the same sample provided the 28 T cell receptor beta chains below, sequenced in a study of blood T cell repertoires in COVID-19. Repertoires were generated with immunoSEQ multiplex PCR, while TCRdb's copy carries only in-frame clones and drops some. The repertoire includes 200,000 or so clones, around 84% of them detected once, and 5.1% sits in the top ten. Sequenced input: peripheral blood. Receptors were obtained from a woman aged 55-69 years who had recovered from COVID-19.

The rearrangement uses TRBV27 and TRBJ1-4; D is undetermined. CDR1 and CDR2 (germline): MNHEY, SMNVEV (reference sequence). Trimming removed 8 bases at V and 8 bases at J, with 15 bases between. The CDR3 is made up of 13 amino acids. In DNA form, the CDR3 reads TGTGCCAGCTCTAACCGCCGAGGGGAAAAACTGTTTTTT. Protein product: CASSNRRGEKLFF.

The rearrangement joins TRBV18 to TRBJ1-1; D might be TRBD1 (6 bases). Germline V gene lookup returns CDR1 KGHSH and CDR2 LQKENI. There are 15 residues in the CDR3. Trimming removed 4 bases from V and 0 bases from J, with 12 bases in between. The CDR3 loop is CASSLGGVMNTEAFF. DNA of the CDR3: TGTGCCAGCTCACTTGGGGGCGTGATGAACACTGAAGCTTTCTTT.

The chain is built from TRBV6-2 or TRBV6-3 and TRBJ2-7, with D uncertain. The V end was cut by 6 bases, the J end by 2 bases, with 14 bases between. The CDR3 runs 14 residues. Germline V CDR1 and CDR2: MNHEY, SVGEGT. CDR3 loop: CASSPTSVAYEQYF. The CDR3 region has the DNA TGTGCCAGCAGCCCCACGAGCGTTGCCTACGAGCAGTACTTC.

The chain carries TRBV7-2 and TRBJ2-2, with TRBD2 identical over 7 bases. The V segment lost 2 bases and the J segment 0 bases; nucleotides outside the gene matches: 6. Germline V gene sequence: CDR1 SGHTA, CDR2 FQGNSA. The CDR3 is 17 residues long. CDR3 protein: CASSLTFAGANTGELFF. CDR3 DNA: TGTGCCAGCAGCTTAACCTTTGCGGGGGCGAACACCGGGGAGCTGTTTTTT. Full variable domain (remainder filled in from reference TRBV7-2 and TRBJ2-2): GAGVSQSPSNKVTEKGKDVELRCDPISGHTALYWYRQSLGQGLEFLIYFQGNSAPDKSGLPSDRFSAERTGGSVSTLTIQRTQQEDSAVYLCASSLTFAGANTGELFFGEGSRLTVL.

The chain links TRBV7-9 to TRBJ1-1; tentatively, D is TRBD1 (5 bases). Germline V gene sequence: CDR1 SEHNR, CDR2 FQNEAQ (reference sequence). V was cut by 3 bases and J by 5 bases, with 13 bases left in between. The CDR3 sequence is 14 residues long. The CDR3 loop is CASSFDSLSTEAFF. CDR3 bases: TGTGCCAGCAGCTTCGACAGCCTAAGTACTGAAGCTTTCTTT.

This clone was recorded at least ten times. This CDR3 is CASSINSDSGNTIYF. DNA of the CDR3: TGTGCCAGTAGTATAAACAGTGACTCTGGAAACACCATATATTTT. The gene calls are TRBV19 and TRBJ1-3; no firm D call. Germline V gene lookup returns CDR1 LNHDA and CDR2 SQIVND (reference sequence). V lost 2 bases and J 0 bases, leaving 8 bases between the germline ends. The CDR3 loop spans 15 amino acids.

The chain links TRBV7-2 to TRBJ1-2; D is unresolved. Germline CDR1 is SGHTA and CDR2 is FQGNSA. The CDR3 consists of 14 residues. The V and J ends lost 0 bases and 0 bases respectively, with 5 bases between them. The CDR3 sequence is CASSLAPANYGYTF. CDR3 in DNA: TGTGCCAGCAGCTTAGCCCCGGCTAACTATGGCTACACCTTC.

In its sample, this clone was seen a few times. The V call is TRBV6-5, the J call TRBJ2-7; D unresolved. Germline lookup yields CDR1 MNHEY and CDR2 SVGAGI. CDR3 length equals 14 residues. V lost 9 bases and J lost 7, with 22 bases in between. Written as DNA, the CDR3 is TGTGCCAGTACCCCTCGAGACGGAGTTCGGGAGCAGTACTTC. Its translation is CASTPRDGVREQYF.

The V call is TRBV6-1, the J call TRBJ1-5, with TRBD1 identical over 7 bases. V lost 1 base, J lost 5 bases, and 5 bases stayed unmatched. Germline CDR1 and CDR2: MNHNS and SASEGT. CDR3 length: 15 amino acids. For the CDR3, the DNA is TGTGCCAGCAGTGAAGTAAGGGGGCGATATCAGCCCCAGCATTTT. Amino acids: CASSEVRGRYQPQHF.

V gene TRBV19 combines with J gene TRBJ1-6; 7 bases line up with TRBD1. The CDR3 length is 14 residues. Per germline, CDR1 LNHDA and CDR2 SQIVND (reference sequence). Unmatched junction bases numbered 8, after V lost 6 bases and J lost 9 bases. The CDR3 bases are TGTGCCAGTAGCCCCGGACAGGTGGTTTCACCCCTCCACTTT. Protein: CASSPGQVVSPLHF.

This clone was picked up one time. The chain combines TRBV4-1 with TRBJ1-1, with 7 bases identical to TRBD1. There are 17 residues in the CDR3. The junction had 7 bases not matched to a gene; V was cut back by 0 bases and J by 0 bases. Germline V gene sequence: CDR1 MGHRA, CDR2 YSYEKL. The CDR3 reads CASSQDRVRGMNTEAFF. As DNA, the CDR3 is TGCGCCAGCAGCCAAGATCGGGTCAGGGGGATGAACACTGAAGCTTTCTTT.

The V gene is TRBV9, the J gene TRBJ2-1; D perhaps matches TRBD2 (6 bases). With 4 bases removed from V and 0 bases from J, the gap between germline ends came to 11 bases. In germline, CDR1 is SGDLS, CDR2 YYNGEE. CDR3 length equals 15 residues. The CDR3, as DNA: TGTGCCAGCAGCCCCCGGGACTCCTCCTACAATGAGCAGTTCTTC. Its translation: CASSPRDSSYNEQFF.

The gene calls are TRBV4-1 and TRBJ1-5; 7 bases fit TRBD1. The CDR3 totals 15 residues. V lost 4 bases, J lost 4 bases, and 7 bases stayed unmatched. From germline, CDR1 is MGHRA and CDR2 YSYEKL. CDR3 sequence reads: CASSPTTGWNQPQHF. For the CDR3, the DNA is TGCGCCAGCAGCCCCACGACAGGGTGGAATCAGCCCCAGCATTTT.

The chain joins TRBV21-1 to TRBJ2-5; whether TRBD1, the table's D call, matches the DNA was not checked. TRBV21-1 is a pseudogene locus. The CDR3 contains 22 residues. CDR3: CASSKGAAMLSTGGHNQETQYF. The CDR3 nucleotides are TGTGCCAGCAGCAAAGGAGCGGCTATGCTATCCACAGGGGGACATAACCAAGAGACCCAGTACTTC.

The chain has TRBV6-6 and TRBJ2-3; D perhaps matches TRBD2 (7 bases). The ends were cut back, 6 bases at V and 1 base at J, with 14 bases in the middle. The CDR3 length is 15 residues. Germline V gene lookup returns CDR1 MNHNY and CDR2 SVGAGI (reference sequence). The CDR3 protein is CASSDRGARTDTQYF. As DNA, the CDR3 is TGTGCCAGCAGCGATCGGGGGGCGCGCACAGATACGCAGTATTTT.

The CDR3 DNA reads TGTGCCTTGTCGTTGTTGGACAGGTACCAAGAGACCCAGTACTTC. Translation gives CALSLLDRYQETQYF. The chain joins TRBV30 to TRBJ2-5; 7 positions agree with TRBD1. From germline, CDR1 is GTSNPN and CDR2 SVGIG (reference sequence). The CDR3 spans 15 residues. Germline trimming cut 7 bases from V and 0 bases from J; bases unmatched to any gene: 11.

The gene calls are TRBV19 and TRBJ1-2; tentative D call: TRBD1 (5 bases). V was clipped by 4 bases and J by 7 bases, with 16 bases between them. The CDR3 covers 14 residues. The germline CDR1 and CDR2 sequences are LNHDA and SQIVND (reference sequence). The CDR3: CASSTTGFSGGYTF. In DNA, the CDR3 is TGTGCCAGTAGTACCACAGGATTTTCGGGTGGCTACACCTTC.

This chain connects TRBV9 to TRBJ1-2; TRBD1 matches 7 bases. The length of the CDR3 is 16 residues. Germline V gene sequence: CDR1 SGDLS, CDR2 YYNGEE. V lost 3 bases to trimming and J lost 3 bases; unmatched junction nucleotides: 11. The CDR3 here is CASSATDRFSDYGYTF. For the CDR3, the DNA is TGTGCCAGCAGCGCGACGGACAGGTTTAGTGACTATGGCTACACCTTC.

The rearrangement uses TRBV5-1 and TRBJ1-1; D gene unclear. This CDR3 contains 14 residues. The V gene lost 0 bases and the J gene lost 1 base, with 7 bases spanning the gap. Germline CDR1 and CDR2: SGHRS and YFSETQ. The CDR3 DNA is TGCGCCAGCAGCTTGGGACACCAGAACACTGAAGCTTTCTTT. This encodes CASSLGHQNTEAFF.

This chain links TRBV7-9 with TRBJ2-5; D gene unclear. The CDR3 runs 14 residues. Germline loops: CDR1 SEHNR, CDR2 FQNEAQ (reference sequence). Deletions cut 0 bases from V and 1 base from J, with 6 bases between. The CDR3 is CASSLARVQETQYF. In DNA, the CDR3 is TGTGCCAGCAGCTTAGCCCGGGTCCAAGAGACCCAGTACTTC.

The chain carries TRBV24-1 and TRBJ2-7, with 9 bases identical to TRBD1. The CDR3 contains 17 residues. Germline CDR1 KGHDR, CDR2 SFDVKD. After removal of 4 bases from V and 6 bases from J, the junction contained 15 bases not matched to a gene. This CDR3 is CATSEPDRGGPSSEQYF. The CDR3 coding sequence is TGTGCCACCAGTGAACCCGACAGGGGGGGTCCGTCGAGCGAGCAGTACTTC.

A single count supports this clone. This chain joins TRBV27 and TRBJ1-6; D might be TRBD1 (6 bases). The length of the CDR3 is 14 residues. CDR1 is MNHEY, CDR2 SMNVEV, per germline (reference sequence). V shed 5 bases and J shed 3 bases, with 8 bases lying between them. This CDR3 reads CASSGGIYNSPLHF. The CDR3 DNA sequence: TGTGCCAGCAGTGGGGGCATCTATAATTCACCCCTCCACTTT.

The chain has TRBV10-3 and TRBJ1-1; D gene ambiguous. The CDR3 totals 12 residues. In germline, CDR1 is ENHRY, CDR2 SYGVKD. V dropped 3 bases and J dropped 4 bases, with 6 bases sitting between them. The chain's CDR3 is CAISDYRTEAFF. CDR3 DNA sequence: TGTGCCATCAGTGATTATCGCACTGAAGCTTTCTTT.

The CDR3 reads CASSQGGGRETQYF. The CDR3 DNA is TGTGCCAGTAGTCAGGGCGGGGGAAGAGAGACCCAGTACTTC. The chain links TRBV19 to TRBJ2-5; TRBD2 matches at 7 bases. This CDR3 has 14 amino acids. Germline lookup yields CDR1 LNHDA and CDR2 SQIVND (reference sequence). The V gene end was trimmed by 5 bases and the J gene end by 4 bases; junction bases not matched to a gene: 7.

This clone came up a few times. The V gene is TRBV5-1, the J gene TRBJ1-1, with D possibly matching TRBD1 (5 bases). The length of the CDR3 is 14 residues. Germline values: CDR1 SGHRS, CDR2 YFSETQ. Between the trimmed V and J ends, which lost 3 bases and 0 bases, there was a span of 9 bases. The DNA of the CDR3 is TGCGCCAGCAGCTGGGAGGGGATGAACACTGAAGCTTTCTTT. Amino acids: CASSWEGMNTEAFF.

The chain links TRBV21-1 to TRBJ2-4; the table's D call of TRBD1 was not tested on the DNA. TRBV21-1 counts as a pseudogene. This CDR3 has 14 amino acids. The CDR3: CASSKQGTKNIQYF. In DNA form, the CDR3 reads TGTGCCAGCAGCAAACAGGGGACCAAAAACATTCAGTACTTC.

As concerns this clone: The junction departs from germline at one end; a sequencing error may be responsible. The V call is TRBV2, the J call TRBJ2-3; a weak D match, TRBD2 (7 bases). CDR3 length equals 12 residues. Germline CDR1 reads SNHLY; CDR2 reads FYNNEI. CDR3 region: CASSPDRGGPVF. The CDR3, as DNA: TGTGCCAGCAGCCCTGATAGGGGGGGCCCTGTTTTC.

V usage is TRBV6-5 and J usage is TRBJ2-1; a possible D gene is TRBD2 (5 bases). The CDR3 contains 13 residues. With 6 bases removed from V and 7 bases from J, the gap between germline ends came to 13 bases. Per the germline V gene, CDR1 is MNHEY and CDR2 is SVGAGI. CDR3 sequence: CASRDGSGNEQFF. As DNA, the CDR3 is TGTGCCAGCAGGGACGGCTCGGGGAATGAGCAGTTCTTC.